The TCR beta chain under discussion was sequenced for a study of blood T cells in healthy people across ages. Germline-derived CDR1 and CDR2 are DFQATT and SNEGSKA (reference sequence). Unmatched junction bases numbered 5, after V lost 0 bases and J lost 2 bases. The CDR3 spans 16 residues. The authors ran a second PCR of about 7 to 11 cycles using a sample-barcoded 5' primer and a J-beta primer mix. TCRdb analysed the 5' RACE reads with MiXCR anew, one entry per CDR3 protein. The sample has more than 650,000 distinct CDR3 sequences, roughly 20% seen once; the top ten hold 22%. Specimen: blood. The receptor's source is a man between 65 and 80 years old in good health. This chain uses TRBV20-1 with TRBJ2-3; 10 nucleotides line up with TRBD2. CDR3 protein: CSARDIAGGPTDTQYF. The DNA of the CDR3 is TGCAGTGCTAGAGATATAGCGGGGGGCCCCACAGATACGCAGTATTTT.